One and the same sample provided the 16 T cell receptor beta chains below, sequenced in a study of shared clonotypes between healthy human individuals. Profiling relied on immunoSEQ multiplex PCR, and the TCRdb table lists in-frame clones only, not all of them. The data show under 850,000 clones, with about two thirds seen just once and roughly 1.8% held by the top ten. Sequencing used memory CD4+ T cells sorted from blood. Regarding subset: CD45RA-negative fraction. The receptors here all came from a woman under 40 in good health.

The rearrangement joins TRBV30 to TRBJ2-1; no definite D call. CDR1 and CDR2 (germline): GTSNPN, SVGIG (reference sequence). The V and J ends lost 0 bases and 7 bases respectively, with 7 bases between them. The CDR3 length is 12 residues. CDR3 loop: CAWSVLGNEQFF. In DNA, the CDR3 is TGTGCCTGGAGTGTATTGGGAAATGAGCAGTTCTTC.

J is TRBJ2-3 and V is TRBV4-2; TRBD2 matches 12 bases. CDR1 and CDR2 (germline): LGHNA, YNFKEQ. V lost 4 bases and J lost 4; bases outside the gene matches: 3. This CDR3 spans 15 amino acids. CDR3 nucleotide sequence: TGTGCCAGCAGCCTGTCTAGCGGGGGGGCAGATACGCAGTATTTT. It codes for CASSLSSGGADTQYF.

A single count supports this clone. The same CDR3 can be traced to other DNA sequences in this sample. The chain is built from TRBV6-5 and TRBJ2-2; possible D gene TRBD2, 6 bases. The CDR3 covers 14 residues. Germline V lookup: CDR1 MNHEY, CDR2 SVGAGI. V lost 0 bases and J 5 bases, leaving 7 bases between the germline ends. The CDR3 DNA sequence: TGTGCCAGCAGTTACTCGGACTATACCGGGGAGCTGTTTTTT. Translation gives CASSYSDYTGELFF.

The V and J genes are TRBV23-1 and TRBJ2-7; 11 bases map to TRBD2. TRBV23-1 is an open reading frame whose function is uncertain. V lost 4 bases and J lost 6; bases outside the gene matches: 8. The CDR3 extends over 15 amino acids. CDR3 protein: CASSPTSGRTGEQYF. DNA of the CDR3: TGCGCCAGCAGTCCCACTAGCGGGAGAACCGGCGAGCAGTACTTC.

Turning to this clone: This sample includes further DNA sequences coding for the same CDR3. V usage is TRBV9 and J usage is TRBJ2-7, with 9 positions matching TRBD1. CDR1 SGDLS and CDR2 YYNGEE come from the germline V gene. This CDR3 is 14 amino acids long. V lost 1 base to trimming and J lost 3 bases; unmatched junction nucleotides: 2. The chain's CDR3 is CASSVLGQGYEQYF. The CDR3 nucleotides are TGTGCCAGCAGCGTACTGGGACAGGGCTACGAGCAGTACTTC.

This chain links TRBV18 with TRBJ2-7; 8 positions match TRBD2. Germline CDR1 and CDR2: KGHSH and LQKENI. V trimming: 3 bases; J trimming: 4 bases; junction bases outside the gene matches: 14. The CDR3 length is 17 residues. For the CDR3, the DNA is TGTGCCAGCTCACCGCAGACGCCTAAGGCGGGAGGTTACGAGCAGTACTTC. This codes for CASSPQTPKAGGYEQYF.

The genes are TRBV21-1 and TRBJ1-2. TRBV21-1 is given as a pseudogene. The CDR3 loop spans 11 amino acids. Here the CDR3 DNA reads TGTGCCAGCGTAGGGTTAGATGGCTACACCTTC. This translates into CASVGLDGYTF.

The CDR3 sequence is CAWRGLAGVLQETQYF. For the CDR3, the DNA is TGTGCCTGGAGAGGACTAGCGGGAGTACTCCAAGAGACCCAGTACTTC. V and J are TRBV30 and TRBJ2-5; the match to TRBD2 covers 13 bases. J gave up 1 base and V 3 bases, and 5 bases lay outside the gene matches. The CDR3 is 16 amino acids. From germline, CDR1 is GTSNPN and CDR2 SVGIG (reference sequence).

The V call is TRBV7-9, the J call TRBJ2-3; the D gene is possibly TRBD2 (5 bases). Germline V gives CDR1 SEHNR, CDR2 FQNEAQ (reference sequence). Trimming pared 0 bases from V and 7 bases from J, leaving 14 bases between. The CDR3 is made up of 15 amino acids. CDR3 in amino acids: CASSLALAAGHTQYF. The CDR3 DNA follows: TGTGCCAGCAGCTTAGCGCTAGCCGCCGGTCATACGCAGTATTTT.

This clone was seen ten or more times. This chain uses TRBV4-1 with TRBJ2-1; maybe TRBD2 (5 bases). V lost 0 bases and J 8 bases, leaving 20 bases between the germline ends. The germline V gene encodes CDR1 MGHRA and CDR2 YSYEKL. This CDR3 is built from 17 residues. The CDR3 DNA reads TGCGCCAGCAGCCAAGATGGGAAGCGGCAGAGTGGAGATGAGCAGTTCTTC. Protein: CASSQDGKRQSGDEQFF.

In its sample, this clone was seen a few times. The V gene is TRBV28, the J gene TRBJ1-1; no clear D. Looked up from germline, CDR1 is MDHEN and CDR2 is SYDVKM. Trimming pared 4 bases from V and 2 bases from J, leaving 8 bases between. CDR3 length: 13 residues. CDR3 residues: CASSSHTNTEAFF. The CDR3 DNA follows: TGTGCCAGCAGTTCTCATACCAACACTGAAGCTTTCTTT.

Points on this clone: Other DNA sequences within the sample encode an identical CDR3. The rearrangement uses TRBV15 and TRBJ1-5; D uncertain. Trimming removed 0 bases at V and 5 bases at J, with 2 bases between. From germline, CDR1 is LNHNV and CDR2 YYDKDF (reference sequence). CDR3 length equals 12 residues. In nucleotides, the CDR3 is TGTGCCACCAGCAGAGATTATCAGCCCCAGCATTTT. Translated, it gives CATSRDYQPQHF.

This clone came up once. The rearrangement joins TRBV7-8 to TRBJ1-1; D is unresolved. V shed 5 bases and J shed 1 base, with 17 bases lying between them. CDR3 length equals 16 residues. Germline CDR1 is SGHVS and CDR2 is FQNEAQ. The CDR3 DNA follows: TGTGCCAGCAGCCCTCCGGATGTATCCAAGAACACTGAAGCTTTCTTT. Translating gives CASSPPDVSKNTEAFF.

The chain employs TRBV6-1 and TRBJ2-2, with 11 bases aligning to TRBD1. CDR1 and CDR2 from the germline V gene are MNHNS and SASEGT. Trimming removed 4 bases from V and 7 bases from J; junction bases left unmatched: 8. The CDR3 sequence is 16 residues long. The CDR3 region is CASSVRDRGYGGELFF. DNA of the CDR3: TGTGCCAGCAGTGTACGGGACAGGGGGTATGGCGGGGAGCTGTTTTTT.

In DNA form, the CDR3 reads TGTGCCAGCAGCTTGGAGAGGTCTGGGGCCAACGTCCTGACTTTC. Translating gives CASSLERSGANVLTF. The gene calls are TRBV5-4 and TRBJ2-6; D not resolved. Trimming shortened V by 0 bases and J by 1 base, and 5 bases separated the two germline ends. CDR1 and CDR2 (germline): SGHNT, YYREEE (reference sequence). CDR3 length equals 15 residues.

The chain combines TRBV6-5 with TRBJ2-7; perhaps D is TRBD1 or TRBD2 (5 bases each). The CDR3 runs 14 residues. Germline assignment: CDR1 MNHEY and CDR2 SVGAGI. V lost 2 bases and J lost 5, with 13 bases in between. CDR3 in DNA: TGTGCCAGCAGTTACGGGGGAATTGGGAACGAGCAGTACTTC. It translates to CASSYGGIGNEQYF.